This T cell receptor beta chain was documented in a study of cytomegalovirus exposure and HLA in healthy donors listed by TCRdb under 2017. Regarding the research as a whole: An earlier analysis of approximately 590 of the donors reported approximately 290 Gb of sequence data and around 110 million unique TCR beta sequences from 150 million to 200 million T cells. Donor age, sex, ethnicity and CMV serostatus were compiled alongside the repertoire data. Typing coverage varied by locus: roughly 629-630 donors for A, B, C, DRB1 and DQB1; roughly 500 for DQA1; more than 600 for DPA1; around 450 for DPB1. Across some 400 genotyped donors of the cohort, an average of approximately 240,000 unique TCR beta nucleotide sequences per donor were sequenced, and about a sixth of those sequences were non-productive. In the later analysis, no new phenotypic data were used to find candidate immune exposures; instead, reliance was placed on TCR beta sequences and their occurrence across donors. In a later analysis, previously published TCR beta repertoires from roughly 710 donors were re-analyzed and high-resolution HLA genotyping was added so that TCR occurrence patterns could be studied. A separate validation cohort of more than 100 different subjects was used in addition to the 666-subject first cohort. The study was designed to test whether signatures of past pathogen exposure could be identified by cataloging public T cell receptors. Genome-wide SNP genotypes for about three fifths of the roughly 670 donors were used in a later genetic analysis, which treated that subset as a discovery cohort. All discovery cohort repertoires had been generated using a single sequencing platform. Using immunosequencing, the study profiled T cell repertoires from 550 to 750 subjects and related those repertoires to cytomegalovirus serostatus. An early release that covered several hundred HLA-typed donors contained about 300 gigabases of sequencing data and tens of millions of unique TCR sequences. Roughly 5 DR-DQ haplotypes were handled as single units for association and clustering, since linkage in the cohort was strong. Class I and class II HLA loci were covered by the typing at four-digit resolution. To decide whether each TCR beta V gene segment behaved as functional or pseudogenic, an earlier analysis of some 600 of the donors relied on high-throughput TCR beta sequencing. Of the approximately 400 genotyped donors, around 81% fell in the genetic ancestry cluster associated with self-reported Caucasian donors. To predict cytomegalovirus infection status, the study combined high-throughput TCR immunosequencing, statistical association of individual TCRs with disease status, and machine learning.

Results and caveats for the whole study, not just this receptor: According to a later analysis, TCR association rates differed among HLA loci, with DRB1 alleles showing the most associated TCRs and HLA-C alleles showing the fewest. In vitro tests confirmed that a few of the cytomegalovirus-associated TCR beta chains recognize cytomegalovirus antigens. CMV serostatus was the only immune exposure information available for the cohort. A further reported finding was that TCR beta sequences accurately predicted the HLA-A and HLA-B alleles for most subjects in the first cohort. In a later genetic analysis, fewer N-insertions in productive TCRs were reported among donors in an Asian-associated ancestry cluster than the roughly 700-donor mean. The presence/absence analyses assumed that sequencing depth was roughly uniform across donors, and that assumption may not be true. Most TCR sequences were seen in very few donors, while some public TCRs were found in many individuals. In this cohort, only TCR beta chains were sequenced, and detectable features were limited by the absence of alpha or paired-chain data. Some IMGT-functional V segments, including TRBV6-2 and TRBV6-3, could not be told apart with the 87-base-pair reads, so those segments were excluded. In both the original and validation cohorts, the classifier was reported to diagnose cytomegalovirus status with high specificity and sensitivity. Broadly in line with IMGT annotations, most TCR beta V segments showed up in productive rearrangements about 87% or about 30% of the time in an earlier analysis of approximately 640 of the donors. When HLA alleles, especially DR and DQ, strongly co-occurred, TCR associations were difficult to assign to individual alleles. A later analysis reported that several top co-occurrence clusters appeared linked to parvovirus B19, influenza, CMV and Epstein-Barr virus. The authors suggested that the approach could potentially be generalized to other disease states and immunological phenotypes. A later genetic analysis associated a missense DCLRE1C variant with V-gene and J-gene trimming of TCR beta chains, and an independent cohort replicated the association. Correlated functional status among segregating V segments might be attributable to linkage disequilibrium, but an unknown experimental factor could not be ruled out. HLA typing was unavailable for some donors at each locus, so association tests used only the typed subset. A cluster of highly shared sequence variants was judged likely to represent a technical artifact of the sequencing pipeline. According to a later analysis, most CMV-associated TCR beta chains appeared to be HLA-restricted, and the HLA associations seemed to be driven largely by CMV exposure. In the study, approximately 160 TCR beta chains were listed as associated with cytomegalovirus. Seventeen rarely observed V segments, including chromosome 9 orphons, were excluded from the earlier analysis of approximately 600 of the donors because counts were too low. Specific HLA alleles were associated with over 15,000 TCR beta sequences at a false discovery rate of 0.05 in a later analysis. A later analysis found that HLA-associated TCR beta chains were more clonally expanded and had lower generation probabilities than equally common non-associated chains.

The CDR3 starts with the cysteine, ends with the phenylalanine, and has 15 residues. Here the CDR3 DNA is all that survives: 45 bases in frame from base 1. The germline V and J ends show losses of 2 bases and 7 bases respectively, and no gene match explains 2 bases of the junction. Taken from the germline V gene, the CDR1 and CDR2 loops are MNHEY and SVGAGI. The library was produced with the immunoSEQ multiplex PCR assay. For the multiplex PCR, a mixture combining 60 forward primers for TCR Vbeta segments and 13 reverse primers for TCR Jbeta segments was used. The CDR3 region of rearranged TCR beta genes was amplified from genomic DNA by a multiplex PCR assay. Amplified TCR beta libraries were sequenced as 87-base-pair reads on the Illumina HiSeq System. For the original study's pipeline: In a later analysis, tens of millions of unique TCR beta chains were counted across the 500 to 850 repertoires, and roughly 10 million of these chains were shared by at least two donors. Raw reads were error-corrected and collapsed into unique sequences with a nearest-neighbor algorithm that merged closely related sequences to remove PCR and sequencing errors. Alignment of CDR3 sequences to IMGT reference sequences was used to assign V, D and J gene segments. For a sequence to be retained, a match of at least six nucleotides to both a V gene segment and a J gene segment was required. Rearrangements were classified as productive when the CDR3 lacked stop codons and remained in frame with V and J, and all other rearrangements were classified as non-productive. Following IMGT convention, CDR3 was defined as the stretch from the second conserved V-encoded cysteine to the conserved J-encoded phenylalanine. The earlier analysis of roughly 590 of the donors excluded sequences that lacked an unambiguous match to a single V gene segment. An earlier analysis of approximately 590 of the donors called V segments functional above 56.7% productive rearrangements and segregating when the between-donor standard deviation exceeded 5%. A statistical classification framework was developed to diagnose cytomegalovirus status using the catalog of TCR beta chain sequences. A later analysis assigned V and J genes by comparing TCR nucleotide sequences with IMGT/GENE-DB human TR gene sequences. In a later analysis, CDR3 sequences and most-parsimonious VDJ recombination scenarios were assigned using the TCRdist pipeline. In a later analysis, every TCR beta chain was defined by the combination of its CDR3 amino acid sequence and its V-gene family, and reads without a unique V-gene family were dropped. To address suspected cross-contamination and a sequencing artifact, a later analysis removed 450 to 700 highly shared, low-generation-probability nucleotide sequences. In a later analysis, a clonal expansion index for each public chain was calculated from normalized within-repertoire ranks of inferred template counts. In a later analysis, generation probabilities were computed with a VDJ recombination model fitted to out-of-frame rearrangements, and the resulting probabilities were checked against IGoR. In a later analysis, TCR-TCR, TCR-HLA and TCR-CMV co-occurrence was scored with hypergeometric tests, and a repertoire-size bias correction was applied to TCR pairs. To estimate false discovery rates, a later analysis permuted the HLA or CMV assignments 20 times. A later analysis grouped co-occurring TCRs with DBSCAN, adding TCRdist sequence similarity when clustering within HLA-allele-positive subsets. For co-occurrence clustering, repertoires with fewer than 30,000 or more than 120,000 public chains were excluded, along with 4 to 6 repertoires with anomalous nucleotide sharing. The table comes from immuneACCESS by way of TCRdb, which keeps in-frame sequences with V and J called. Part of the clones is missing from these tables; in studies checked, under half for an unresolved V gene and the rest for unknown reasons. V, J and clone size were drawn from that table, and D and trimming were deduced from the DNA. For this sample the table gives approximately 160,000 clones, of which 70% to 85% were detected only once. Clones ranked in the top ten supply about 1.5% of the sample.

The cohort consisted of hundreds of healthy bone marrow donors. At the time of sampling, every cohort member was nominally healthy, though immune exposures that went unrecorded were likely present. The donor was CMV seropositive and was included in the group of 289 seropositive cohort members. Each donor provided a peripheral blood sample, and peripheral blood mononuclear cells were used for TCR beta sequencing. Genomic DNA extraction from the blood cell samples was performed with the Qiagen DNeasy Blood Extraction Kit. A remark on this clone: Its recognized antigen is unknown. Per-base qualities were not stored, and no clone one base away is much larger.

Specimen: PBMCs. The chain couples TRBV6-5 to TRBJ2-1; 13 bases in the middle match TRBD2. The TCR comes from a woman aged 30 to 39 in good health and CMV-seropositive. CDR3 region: CASSYRTSGSNEQFF. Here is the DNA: TGTGCCAGCAGTTACCGGACTAGCGGGAGTAATGAGCAGTTCTTC.